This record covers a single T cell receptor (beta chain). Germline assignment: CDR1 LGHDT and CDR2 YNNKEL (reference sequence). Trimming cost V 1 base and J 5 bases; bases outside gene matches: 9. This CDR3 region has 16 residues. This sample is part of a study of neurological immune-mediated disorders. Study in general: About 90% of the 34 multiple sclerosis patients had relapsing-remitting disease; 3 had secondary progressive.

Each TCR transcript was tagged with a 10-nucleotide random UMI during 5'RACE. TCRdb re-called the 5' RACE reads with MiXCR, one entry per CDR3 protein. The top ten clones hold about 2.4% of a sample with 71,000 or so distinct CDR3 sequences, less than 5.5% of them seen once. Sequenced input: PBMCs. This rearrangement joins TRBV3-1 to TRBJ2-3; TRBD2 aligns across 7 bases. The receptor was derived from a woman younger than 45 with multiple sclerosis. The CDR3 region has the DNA TGTGCCAGCAGCCAAGGGCTGGCGGGAGCGGTAGATACGCAGTATTTT. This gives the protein CASSQGLAGAVDTQYF.